The T cell receptor beta chain described here comes from a study of blood T cells in healthy people across ages (dated by TCRdb to about 2015). About the full investigation: In model experiments, template switching captured about one uniquely barcoded TCR beta cDNA molecule for every two T cells. To track age-related changes in TCR beta repertoire diversity, the study relied on deep sequencing normalized with unique cDNA molecular identifiers. To avoid experimental bias, donors of different ages were spread randomly across the sequencing lanes. Four age groups were formed from the donors: young (average approximately 15 years), middle-aged (approximately 40), aged (about 62) and long-lived (around 80). The study analyzed two additional independent replicas of 1 million unique cDNA reads from the same blood draw for two donors, one aged 18 to 29 and one aged 80 or older. General study outcomes and caveats: Observed TCR beta diversity per million T cells fell roughly linearly with age, and a significant reduction was already apparent by age around 44. A strong correlation was found between observed TCR beta diversity and the percentage of naive T cells measured by flow cytometry. Conclusive comparison of naive and antigen-experienced compartments was prevented by the profiling of bulk unsorted PBMCs. Donor CMV infection status was unknown, potentially confounding age-related changes in expanded clonotypes. Estimates of total diversity based on one million sequenced T cells were considered lower bounds and underestimates. Compared with the aged group, more naive CD4+ T cells, fewer expanded clones and increased TCR diversity were shown by the long-lived group, suggesting age selection.

The approximately 39 donors, aged about 6 to 95 years, were systemically healthy Caucasian individuals from Russia. Each donor gave ten milliliters of peripheral blood, collected into EDTA-treated Vacutainer tubes. Ficoll-Paque density-gradient centrifugation was used to isolate PBMCs, with at least 6.5 million obtained per sample. Trizol reagent was used to extract total RNA from the PBMCs, yielding at least 6 micrograms per sample. For every donor, an aliquot of PBMCs went through flow cytometry to measure the percentages of naive CD45RAhigh/CD27high T cells. Spanning cysteine to phenylalanine, the CDR3 consists of 17 amino acids. The retained sequence is limited to the CDR3, 51 bases, with the frame set at the first base. Based on the germline V gene (reference sequence), the CDR1 and CDR2 sequences are DFQATT and SNEGSKA. Trimming takes 2 bases off V and 6 bases off J; junction bases not matched to a gene: 16.

With regard to this clonotype: Its antigen is unknown. The input lacks base qualities; no much larger clone sits a single base away.

Library construction relied on 5' RACE. Sequencing instrument: Illumina HiSeq 2500. A second PCR of about 6 to 11 cycles was performed with a sample-barcoded 5' primer and a J-beta primer mix. Each TCR beta cDNA molecule received a unique molecular identifier from a template-switch 5' adaptor carrying 12 random nucleotides. At least 3 million CDR3-containing paired-end reads were obtained from each sample. First-strand cDNA synthesis was performed from all RNA using the Mint cDNA synthesis kit, with priming by a TRBC-specific oligonucleotide. Following uracil-DNA glycosylase treatment, all cDNA underwent a first 18-cycle PCR with the universal primers M1SS and BC2_uni_R. Per the authors' processing: For normalization, 1 million high-quality reads, each with a distinct molecular identifier, were randomly selected from each sample. Instead of being binned into consensus sequences, reads that shared molecular identifiers were thrown out. MiTCR, run with a Q25 quality threshold and the strictest error-elimination algorithm, handled CDR3 identification, clonotype clustering and error correction. A nonparametric unseen species model with Euler transformation was used to estimate a lower bound on total TCR beta diversity. TCRdb redid the processing of the public reads, applying fastp at Q25 and MiXCR, and retained in-frame beta chains. Each record represents a unique CDR3 protein, reported with the most common genes and DNA among its rows. TCRdb assigned the V and J calls; the authors' analysis was not used. For this sample the table gives 650,000 to 800,000 distinct CDR3 sequences, of which under 65% were detected only once. 13% of the sample is taken by the ten largest.

The rearranged chain carries TRBV20-1 and TRBJ2-1; 7 central nucleotides agree with TRBD2. Sequenced material: blood. The TCR originated in an elderly woman in good health. The bases are TGCAGTGCTAGACCACTGAACGGACTAGGTCAGCGCAATGAGCAGTTCTTC. This sequence encodes CSARPLNGLGQRNEQFF.